The clone carrying this T cell receptor (beta chain) was seen a handful of times. Its antigen is unidentified. The data belong to a study of cytomegalovirus exposure and HLA in healthy donors. Regarding the study as a whole: Within the data, a cluster of highly shared sequence variants was likely a sequencing artifact.

In the PCR, 60 Vbeta and 13 Jbeta primers were used. The data were produced by immunoSEQ multiplex PCR, yet TCRdb's version contains in-frame clones alone and is incomplete. The sample carries some 130,000 clones, approximately 85% recorded once. The CDR3 is 11 residues long. In germline, CDR1 is DFQATT, CDR2 SNEGSKA (reference sequence). V was shortened by 6 bases and J by 8 bases, with 11 bases between the two germline ends. The specimen was PBMCs. J is TRBJ2-1 and V is TRBV20-1, with D unclear. The source is a woman in her 50s in good health and CMV-seropositive. CDR3 nucleotides: TGCAGTGCCTTAAAACAATATGAGCAGTTCTTC. As protein: CSALKQYEQFF.